This paragraph covers one TCR beta chain sequence. Profiled with immunoSEQ multiplex PCR; TCRdb holds only in-frame clones, not every one. The table has about 140,000 clones, 75% to 90% seen once. This sample is drawn from a study of blood T cell repertoires in COVID-19. Overall study: Acute-phase and convalescent COVID-19 samples originated in the United States, Italy and Spain. Nucleic acid was either cDNA or gDNA, and it came from T cells, B-cell-depleted T cells, or PBMCs.

V lost 0 bases, J lost 7 bases, and 10 bases stayed unmatched. The CDR3 covers 16 residues. The germline V gene has CDR1 SGDLS and CDR2 YYNGEE. The chain has TRBV9 and TRBJ1-2, with 9 bases matching TRBD1. The source is a woman older than 75 with acute or convalescent COVID-19. The sample was peripheral blood. DNA for the CDR3: TGTGCCAGCAGCGTAGACGGACAGGGGATTCCTTCTGGCTACACCTTC. This sequence encodes CASSVDGQGIPSGYTF. Drawing the rest from reference TRBV9 and TRBJ1-2, the complete variable domain is DSGVTQTPKHLITATGQRVTLRCSPRSGDLSVYWYQQSLDQGLQFLIQYYNGEERAKGNILERFSAQQFPDLHSELNLSSLELGDSALYFCASSVDGQGIPSGYTFGSGTRLTVV.